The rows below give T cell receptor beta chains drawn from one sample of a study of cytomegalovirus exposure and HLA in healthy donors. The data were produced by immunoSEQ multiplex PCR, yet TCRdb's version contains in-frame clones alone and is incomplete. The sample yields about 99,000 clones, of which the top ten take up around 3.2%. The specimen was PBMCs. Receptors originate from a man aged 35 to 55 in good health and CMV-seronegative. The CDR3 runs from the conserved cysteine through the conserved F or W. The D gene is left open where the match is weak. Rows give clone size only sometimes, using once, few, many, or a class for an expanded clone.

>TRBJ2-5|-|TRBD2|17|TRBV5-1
CASSPGLAGPIQETQYF
TGCGCCAGCAGCCCGGGACTAGCGGGGCCTATCCAAGAGACCCAGTACTTC
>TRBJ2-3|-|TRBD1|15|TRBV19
CASNPGQGRVDTQYF
TGTGCCAGTAACCCGGGACAGGGTCGAGTGGATACGCAGTATTTT
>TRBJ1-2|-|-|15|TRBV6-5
CASSYDTGNNYGYTF
TGTGCCAGCAGTTATGACACTGGAAACAACTATGGCTACACCTTC
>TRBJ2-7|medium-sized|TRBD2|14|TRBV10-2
CASTEVAGPYEQYF
TGCGCCAGCACCGAGGTAGCGGGACCCTACGAGCAGTACTTC
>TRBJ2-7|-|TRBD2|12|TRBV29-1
CSVIGRAYEQYF
TGCAGCGTGATTGGGAGGGCCTACGAGCAGTACTTC
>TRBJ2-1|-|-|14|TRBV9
CASSVSGSGNEQFF
TGTGCCAGCAGCGTCAGTGGGAGTGGTAATGAGCAGTTCTTC
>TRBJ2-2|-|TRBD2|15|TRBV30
CAWSVPGRDTGELFF
TGTGCCTGGAGTGTACCGGGGAGGGACACCGGGGAGCTGTTTTTT
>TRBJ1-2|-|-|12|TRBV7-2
CASSLVGEVNTF
TGTGCCAGCAGCTTAGTCGGAGAAGTGAACACCTTC
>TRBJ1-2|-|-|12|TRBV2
CASSEGRYGYTF
TGTGCCAGCAGTGAAGGGAGGTATGGCTACACCTTC
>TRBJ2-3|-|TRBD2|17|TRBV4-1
CASSPTSGDGNTDTQYF
TGCGCCAGCAGCCCGACTAGCGGGGATGGGAACACAGATACGCAGTATTTT
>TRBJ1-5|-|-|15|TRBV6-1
CASSDPGGSNQPQHF
TGTGCCAGCAGTGATCCGGGAGGGAGCAATCAGCCCCAGCATTTT
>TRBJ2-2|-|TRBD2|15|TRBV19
CASSITSGAHGELFF
TGTGCCAGTAGTATAACTAGCGGAGCTCACGGGGAGCTGTTTTTT
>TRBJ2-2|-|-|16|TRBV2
CASSEGGGGNTGELFF
TGTGCCAGCAGTGAAGGTGGGGGCGGGAACACCGGGGAGCTGTTTTTT
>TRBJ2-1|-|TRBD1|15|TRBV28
CASSTTGTGTNEQFF
TGTGCCAGCAGCACAACCGGGACAGGGACCAATGAGCAGTTCTTC
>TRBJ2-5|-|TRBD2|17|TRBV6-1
CASSVGLAGADQETQYF
TGTGCCAGCAGTGTAGGGCTAGCGGGGGCCGACCAAGAGACCCAGTACTTC
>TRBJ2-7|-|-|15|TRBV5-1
CASSPVNKGIYEQYF
TGCGCCAGCAGCCCGGTGAATAAGGGGATATACGAGCAGTACTTC
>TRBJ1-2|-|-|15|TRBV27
CASSLFSSANYGYTF
TGTGCCAGCAGTTTATTTTCCTCAGCTAACTATGGCTACACCTTC
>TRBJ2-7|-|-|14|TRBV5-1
CASSLGRFTYEQYF
TGCGCCAGCAGCTTAGGCAGGTTTACCTACGAGCAGTACTTC
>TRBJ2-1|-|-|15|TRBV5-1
CASSRQIGAPNEQFF
TGCGCCAGCAGCCGCCAAATAGGGGCTCCCAATGAGCAGTTCTTC
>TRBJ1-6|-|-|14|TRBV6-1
CASSENRPNSPLHF
TGTGCCAGCAGTGAAAACAGGCCCAATTCACCCCTCCACTTT
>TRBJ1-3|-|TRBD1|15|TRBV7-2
CASSLDSRGGNTIYF
TGTGCCAGCAGCTTAGATAGCAGGGGGGGAAACACCATATATTTT
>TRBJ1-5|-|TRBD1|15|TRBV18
CASSKDRGVNQPQHF
TGTGCCAGCTCAAAGGACAGGGGAGTGAATCAGCCCCAGCATTTT
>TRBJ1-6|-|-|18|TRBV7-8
CASSNPGHLSSYNSPLHF
TGTGCCAGCAGCAACCCGGGACACCTGAGCTCCTATAATTCACCCCTCCACTTT
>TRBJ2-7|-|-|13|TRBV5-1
CASSFGHSYEQYF
TGCGCCAGCAGCTTCGGACACAGCTACGAGCAGTACTTC
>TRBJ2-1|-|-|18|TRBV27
CASSLSGLAYSSYNEQFF
TGTGCCAGCAGTTTATCGGGGCTAGCGTACAGCTCCTACAATGAGCAGTTCTTC
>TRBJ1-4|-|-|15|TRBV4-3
CASSQEPRYNEKLFF
TGCGCCAGCAGCCAAGAACCACGGTACAATGAAAAACTGTTTTTT
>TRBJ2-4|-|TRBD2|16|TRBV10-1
CASSGGSPGGKNIQYF
TGCGCCAGCAGTGGGGGCTCCCCGGGGGGAAAAAACATTCAGTACTTC
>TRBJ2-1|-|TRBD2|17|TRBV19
CASSSTRGLAGHNEQFF
TGTGCCAGTAGTTCAACTCGTGGTTTAGCGGGACACAATGAGCAGTTCTTC
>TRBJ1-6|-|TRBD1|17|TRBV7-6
CASSLSRKTGANSPLHF
TGTGCCAGCAGCTTATCTCGTAAGACAGGGGCTAATTCACCCCTCCACTTT
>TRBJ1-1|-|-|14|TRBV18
CASSPSTGNTEAFF
TGTGCCAGCTCACCCTCGACAGGGAACACTGAAGCTTTCTTT
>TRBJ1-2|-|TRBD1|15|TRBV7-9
CASSLDRGTNYGYTF
TGTGCCAGCAGCCTCGACAGGGGGACCAACTATGGCTACACCTTC
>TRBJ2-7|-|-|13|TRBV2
CASSPLATGEQYF
TGTGCCAGCAGCCCGCTTGCCACCGGCGAGCAGTACTTC
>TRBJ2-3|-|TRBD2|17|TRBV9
CASSDGTSGRGTDTQYF
TGTGCCAGCAGTGACGGGACTAGCGGGAGGGGAACAGATACGCAGTATTTT
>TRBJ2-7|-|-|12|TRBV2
CANRDTSYEQYF
TGTGCCAACCGGGACACCTCCTACGAGCAGTACTTC
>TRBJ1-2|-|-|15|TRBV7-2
CASTYAGDGAYGYTF
TGTGCCAGCACCTATGCAGGGGACGGGGCCTATGGCTACACCTTC
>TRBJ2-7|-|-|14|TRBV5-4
CASSSKQNSYEQYF
TGTGCCAGCAGCTCCAAACAGAACTCCTACGAGCAGTACTTC
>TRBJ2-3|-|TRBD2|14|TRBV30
CAWSVGLAADTQYF
TGTGCCTGGAGTGTAGGACTAGCTGCAGATACGCAGTATTTT
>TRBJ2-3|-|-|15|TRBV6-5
CASSYQAQSTDTQYF
TGTGCCAGCAGTTATCAGGCGCAGAGCACAGATACGCAGTATTTT
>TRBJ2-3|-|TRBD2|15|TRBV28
CASSSVAGGPDTQYF
TGTGCCAGCAGTTCAGTAGCGGGAGGACCAGATACGCAGTATTTT
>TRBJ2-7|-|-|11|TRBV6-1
CASSGGYEQYF
TGTGCCAGCAGTGGAGGCTACGAGCAGTACTTC
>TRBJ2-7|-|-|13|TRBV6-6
CASSSGPSYEQYF
TGTGCCAGCAGTTCAGGGCCCAGCTACGAGCAGTACTTC
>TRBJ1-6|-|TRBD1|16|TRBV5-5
CASSPFGTGPNSPLHF
TGTGCCAGCAGCCCGTTCGGGACAGGGCCGAATTCACCCCTCCACTTT
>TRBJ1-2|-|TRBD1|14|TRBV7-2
CAGTGQAMLGGYTF
TGTGCCGGGACTGGACAGGCGATGTTAGGAGGCTACACCTTC
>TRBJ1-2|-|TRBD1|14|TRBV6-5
CASSSPHRGHGYTF
TGTGCCAGCAGTTCCCCTCACAGGGGGCATGGCTACACCTTC
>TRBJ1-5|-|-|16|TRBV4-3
CASSQEFGHDNQPQHF
TGCGCCAGCAGCCAAGAATTTGGGCACGACAATCAGCCCCAGCATTTT
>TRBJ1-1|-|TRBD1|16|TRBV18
CASSGGFQGVSTEAFF
TGTGCCAGCTCAGGGGGTTTCCAGGGGGTGAGCACTGAAGCTTTCTTT
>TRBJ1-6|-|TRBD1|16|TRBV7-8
CASSPRTGAPGSPLHF
TGTGCCAGCAGCCCCCGGACAGGGGCTCCCGGTTCACCCCTCCACTTT
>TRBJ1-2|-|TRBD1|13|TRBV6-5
CASSQGQGLGYTF
TGTGCCAGCAGCCAGGGACAGGGGCTAGGCTACACCTTC
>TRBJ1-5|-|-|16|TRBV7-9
CASSLDNGQSNQPQHF
TGTGCCAGCAGCTTAGATAACGGACAGAGCAATCAGCCCCAGCATTTT
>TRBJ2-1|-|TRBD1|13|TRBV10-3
CATQGQGADEQFF
TGTGCCACCCAGGGACAGGGGGCGGATGAGCAGTTCTTC
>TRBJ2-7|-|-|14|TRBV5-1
CASSLAGSSAEQYF
TGCGCCAGCAGCTTGGCAGGCAGCTCCGCCGAGCAGTACTTC